Detailed here is one TCR beta chain. In this sample, this clone turned up once. This clone's antigen is unknown. The sample holds no much larger clone one base away, and base qualities are not on file. The CDR3 starts with the cysteine, ends with the phenylalanine, and has 14 residues. The sequence is cut down to CDR3 DNA, 42 bases in frame from base 1. After removal of 3 bases from V and 4 bases from J, the junction retains 4 bases not matched to a gene. CDR1 and CDR2, per the germline V gene, are SNHLY and FYNNEI. The data are from a study of shared clonotypes between healthy human individuals (TCRdb year 2020). General notes on the study: The cohort included a few men and a couple of women between 18 and 49 years of age. Blood TCR repertoires of about 5 healthy adults were deeply sequenced to estimate repertoire size and the extent of clonotype sharing between individuals. Different laboratories and diverse techniques were used to prepare libraries and sequence TCR repertoires, to increase sequencing depth and limit assay-specific biases. For each donor, CD4 naive and CD4 memory were each given three plates, CD8 naive was given two plates, and CD8 memory was given one plate. Between about 0.8 and 8.9 billion PBMCs per donor were obtained by leukapheresis. Study-wide conclusions, independent of this receptor: Across several donors, around 5.4% of naive CD4, 3% to 3.5% of naive CD8, approximately 2.5% of memory CD4, and approximately 0.4% of memory CD8 clonotypes were shared. Based on pairwise subsampling, the degree of clonotype sharing among donors was expected to be affected by sequencing depth. Naive subsets generally had larger estimated clonotype richness than memory subsets did. Rarefaction of sorted-subset datasets indicated incomplete sequencing despite the large sequencing depth. The small number of donors limited the genetic and exposure-history diversity represented. Sampling was restricted to blood, and TCR repertoires in tissue are likely to differ from TCR repertoires in blood. Compared with non-shared clonotypes, clonotypes shared by all four sorted-subset donors had higher generation probabilities.

The donors were healthy, HIV-negative adults with no recently reported acute infections or vaccinations. Every donor was a Caucasian adult living in Nashville, Tennessee, USA. CD4+ T cells were enriched by magnetic negative selection, after which naive cells were positively selected on CD45RA and the negative fraction was taken as the memory subset. After blood collection by leukapheresis, PBMCs were isolated using Ficoll-Histopaque density gradient centrifugation and then cryopreserved in the vapor phase of liquid nitrogen. Analytical flow cytometry was used to check the purity and quantity of every magnetically sorted T cell population. Genomic DNA was isolated from every sorted fraction and measured by UV absorbance on a Nanodrop 2000c. Using the deep immunoSEQ assay, multiplex PCR amplified TCR CDR3 regions from genomic DNA. Genomic DNA extracted from each cell subset was distributed evenly over all wells of several immunoSEQ 96-well plates, and each plate served as one replicate. For sorted subsets, around 200 ng genomic DNA, equal to approximately 30,000 T cell genomes, was loaded into each replicate PCR. Purified libraries were measured with a Qubit 3.0 fluorometer, size-checked on a Bioanalyzer 2100, and measured again with the KAPA Library Quantification kit. A separate single-read 150-cycle Illumina NextSeq 550 flow cell was used to sequence each immunoSEQ 96-well plate. The paper's processing steps were these. Because the immunoSEQ output held only junctional sequences and lacked quality scores, the filtering could not match the filtering applied to full-length reads. To assign V/J genes and CDR3, sequences were annotated using PyIR, a Python wrapper for IgBLAST v1.9, with IMGT germline references. Reads were filtered out if the reads had weak V/J assignments (E-value above 1e-6), no CDR3, stop codons, out-of-frame junctions, or ambiguous translated residues. V3J clonotypes were defined as sequences sharing the same inferred V gene, J gene, and CDR3 amino acid sequence. The percentage overlap between two repertoires was calculated by dividing the number of shared unique clonotypes by the size of the smaller repertoire. Repertoire richness was assessed with RTK rarefaction, the Chao1 estimator, and Recon v2.1 estimates of unobserved clonotypes. Generation probabilities for all TCRbeta clonotypes obtained by the gDNA method from several donors were computed using OLGA. TCRdb holds this immuneACCESS table with in-frame rearrangements only. Some clones are missing; in checked studies, unresolved V genes explain under half, and the rest has no known cause. Clonal size and the V and J genes are those of that table, whereas D and trimming came from the DNA. The sample table lists roughly 1,600,000 clones, around 98.5% of them with a count of one. The ten largest clones represent roughly 0.35% of the sample.

The sequence was obtained from a man in his thirties or forties in good health. The specimen was naive CD4+ T cells sorted from blood. This sample's cell subset or site label indicates: CD45RA+ positively selected. Rearrangement joined TRBV2 to TRBJ2-5; 8 junctional bases match TRBD2. Here is the DNA: TGTGCCAGCAGTGAGGGACTAGGCGGAGAGACCCAGTACTTC. The translation is CASSEGLGGETQYF.